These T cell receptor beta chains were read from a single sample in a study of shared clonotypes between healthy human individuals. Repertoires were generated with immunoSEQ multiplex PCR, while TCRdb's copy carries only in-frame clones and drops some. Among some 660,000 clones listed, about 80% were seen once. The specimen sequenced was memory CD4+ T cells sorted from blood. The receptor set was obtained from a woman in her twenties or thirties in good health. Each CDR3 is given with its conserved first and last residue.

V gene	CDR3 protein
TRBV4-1	CASSQDRDLRRVNTQYF
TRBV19	CASSIPLVGGELFF
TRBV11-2	CASSSYEQYF
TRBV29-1	CSARRDRSYEQYF
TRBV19	CASRETTGYTF
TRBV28	CASSPPSGRAADTQYF
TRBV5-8	CASSLQKVGQETQYF
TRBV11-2	CASSRPGAGANVLTF
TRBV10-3	CAINGQGATYEQYF
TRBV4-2	CASSQESQVPAREFF
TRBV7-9	CASSLAQADTDTQYF
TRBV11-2	CASSLRPAGGNNEQFF
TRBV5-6	CASSSLQLNYGYTF
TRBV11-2	CASSASGTLNTEAFF
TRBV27	CASSLLGNEQFF
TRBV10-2	CASSESTGRGITEAFF
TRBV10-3	CAISEETSGRDEQYF
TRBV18	CASSPPGFALNEQFF
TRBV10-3	CAISENTGGSEPQHF
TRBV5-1	CASSSRGDMNTEAFF
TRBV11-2	CASSFRGPGRPGELFF
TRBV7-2	CASRKRLAGANEQFF
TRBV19	CASRNEGGPYNEQFF
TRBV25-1	CASSEFADDQGTQYF
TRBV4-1	CASSQRTSSGANVLTF
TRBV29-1	CSASRGPVEKLFF
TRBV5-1	CASSGTTDFYEQYF
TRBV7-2	CASSLARDLVYEQYF
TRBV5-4	CASSLPGDYGYTF
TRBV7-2	CASSHREGSYNEQFF